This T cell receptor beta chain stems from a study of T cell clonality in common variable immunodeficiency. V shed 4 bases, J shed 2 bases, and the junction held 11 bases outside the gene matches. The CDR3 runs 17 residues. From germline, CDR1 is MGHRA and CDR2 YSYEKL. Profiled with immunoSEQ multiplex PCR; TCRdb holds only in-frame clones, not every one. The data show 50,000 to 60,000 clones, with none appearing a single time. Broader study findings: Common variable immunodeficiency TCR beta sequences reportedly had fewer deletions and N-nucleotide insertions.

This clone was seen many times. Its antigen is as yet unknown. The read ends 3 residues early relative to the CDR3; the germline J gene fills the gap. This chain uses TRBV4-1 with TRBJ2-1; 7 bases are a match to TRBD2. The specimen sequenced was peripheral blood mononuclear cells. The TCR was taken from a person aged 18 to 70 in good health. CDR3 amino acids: CASSRAGLVGPYNEQFF. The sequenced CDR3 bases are TGCGCCAGCAGCCGCGCCGGACTAGTTGGCCCCTACAATGAG.